This passage covers 9 T cell receptor beta chains from one sample sequenced in a study of spatial heterogeneity in lung cancer. Time point indicated: sample taken at primary tumor resection. TCRdb redid the calling of the 5' RACE reads with MiXCR, one entry per CDR3 protein. The sample shows just under 95,000 distinct CDR3 sequences, 10% to 15% of them seen only once. The source material was PBMCs, sampled at surgery. The source is a male donor with early-stage non-small cell lung cancer.

The gene calls are TRBV7-9 and TRBJ2-7; 7 bases are shared with TRBD2. V lost 7 bases and J lost 3; bases outside the gene matches: 18. The CDR3 consists of 17 residues. Germline loops: CDR1 SEHNR, CDR2 FQNEAQ (reference sequence). This CDR3 reads CASTQAYEQSGIYEQYF. Written as DNA, the CDR3 is TGTGCCAGCACCCAAGCTTACGAACAGAGCGGGATCTACGAGCAGTACTTC.

J is TRBJ2-7 and V is TRBV10-3; 9 bases are shared with TRBD1. The junction had 5 bases not matched to a gene; V was cut back by 11 bases and J by 3 bases. Germline loops: CDR1 ENHRY, CDR2 SYGVKD. CDR3 length: 12 amino acids. Written as DNA, the CDR3 is TGTGCCTCTTCGGACAGGGGCTACGAGCAGTACTTC. It translates to CASSDRGYEQYF.

Only a few counts were recorded for this clonotype. CDR3 amino acids: CASSLLRRYGYTF. The CDR3 bases are TGTGCCAGCAGTTTACTCAGGAGATATGGCTACACCTTC. The rearrangement joins TRBV12-3 or TRBV12-4 to TRBJ1-2; D gene unclear. CDR3 length: 13 amino acids. Trimming took 2 bases from V and 5 from J, leaving 9 bases between them.

A few counts support this clonotype. This chain links TRBV7-2 with TRBJ1-2; tentative D call: TRBD1 (6 bases). This CDR3 comprises 14 residues. Germline V lookup: CDR1 SGHTA, CDR2 FQGNSA. V gave up 6 bases and J gave up 4 bases, with 15 bases separating them. CDR3 region: CASSNQGKSYGYTF. The CDR3 nucleotides are TGTGCCAGCAGTAATCAGGGGAAGAGCTATGGCTACACCTTC. Full variable domain (rest looked up from reference TRBV7-2 and TRBJ1-2): GAGVSQSPSNKVTEKGKDVELRCDPISGHTALYWYRQSLGQGLEFLIYFQGNSAPDKSGLPSDRFSAERTGGSVSTLTIQRTQQEDSAVYLCASSNQGKSYGYTFGSGTRLTVV.

This chain connects TRBV5-1 to TRBJ2-7; D is possibly TRBD2 (6 bases). The germline V gene encodes CDR1 SGHRS and CDR2 YFSETQ. CDR3 length: 15 residues. V gave up 1 base and J gave up 5 bases, with 16 bases separating them. The CDR3: CASSLRSQGGHEQYF. CDR3 coding DNA: TGCGCCAGCAGCTTGAGGAGTCAGGGAGGCCACGAGCAGTACTTC.

This clonotype was picked up a small number of times. This chain joins TRBV12-3 or TRBV12-4 and TRBJ1-4; the match to TRBD1 covers 9 bases. The CDR3 extends over 16 amino acids. J gave up 6 bases and V 4 bases, and 9 bases lay outside the gene matches. CDR3 amino acids: CASSSTLGTGYEKLFF. In DNA, the CDR3 is TGTGCCAGCAGTTCTACTCTCGGGACAGGGTATGAAAAACTGTTTTTT.

The sample holds many counts of this clonotype. The chain couples TRBV11-2 to TRBJ2-3; the D gene is possibly TRBD2 (5 bases). CDR3 size: 15 residues. Germline CDR1 reads SGHAT; CDR2 reads FQNNGV. Deletions cut 1 base from V and 4 bases from J, with 12 bases between. In DNA form, the CDR3 reads TGTGCCAGCAGCTTAGTACGGGGAGCCGCAGATACGCAGTATTTT. It yields the protein CASSLVRGAADTQYF. Drawing the rest from reference TRBV11-2 and TRBJ2-3, the complete variable domain is EAGVAQSPRYKIIEKRQSVAFWCNPISGHATLYWYQQILGQGPKLLIQFQNNGVVDDSQLPKDRFSAERLKGVDSTLKIQPAKLEDSAVYLCASSLVRGAADTQYFGPGTRLTVL.

This chain links TRBV4-1 with TRBJ2-7; 9 bases fit TRBD1. Germline CDR1 reads MGHRA; CDR2 reads YSYEKL. The CDR3 spans 16 residues. Trimming took 2 bases from V and 3 from J; bases not matched to a gene: 8. CDR3 sequence (DNA): TGCGCCAGCAGCCAACCTGACAGGGGGTTAATCTACGAGCAGTACTTC. This translates into CASSQPDRGLIYEQYF.

This clonotype was observed a few times. The chain joins TRBV6-2 or TRBV6-3 to TRBJ2-5; D is possibly TRBD2 (5 bases). The V gene lost 5 bases and the J gene lost 2 bases, with 12 bases spanning the gap. The V gene's germline CDR1 is MNHEY and CDR2 SVGEGT. This CDR3 contains 14 residues. The CDR3 spells CASSNRRGQETQYF. The CDR3 bases are TGTGCCAGCAGTAATCGACGGGGACAAGAGACCCAGTACTTC.